This T cell receptor beta chain comes out of a study of shared clonotypes between healthy human individuals. Study observations and caveats: Among the subsets, naive ones generally showed larger estimated richness than memory ones. Sampling included only blood; tissue repertoires likely differ.

The assay was run at deep level. Sequencing used immunoSEQ multiplex PCR; TCRdb keeps in-frame clones, though not all of them. The repertoire includes roughly 2.5 million clones, about 92% of them detected once, and over 0.12% sits in the top ten. Concerning this clone itself: Its specificity is unknown.

Recent acute infections and vaccinations were absent in the healthy HIV-negative adult donors. V was shortened by 5 bases and J by 0 bases, with 14 bases between the two germline ends. Germline CDR1 and CDR2: LNHDA and SQIVND (reference sequence). The CDR3 has 16 amino acids. Sequenced: naive CD4+ T cells sorted from blood. This sample's subset: CD45RA+ positively selected. The genes are TRBV19 and TRBJ2-1, with D perhaps TRBD2 (5 bases). This sequence was found in a man aged 18 to 30 in good health. CDR3 in DNA: TGTGCCAGTAGTCAGGAGGCAGCAAGCTCCTACAATGAGCAGTTCTTC. Its translation is CASSQEAASSYNEQFF.